This entry features one T cell receptor (beta chain) sequence. The antigen is not known. Repertoires were generated with immunoSEQ multiplex PCR, while TCRdb's copy carries only in-frame clones and drops some. The sample yields about 28,000 clones, around 80% seen once. Sample time point: cycle 4 day 1 (C4D1), after less than seven weeks of nivolumab. The patients all showed relapse after autologous stem cell transplantation, while their brentuximab vedotin exposure varied. Magnetic negative selection purified CD4+ T cells from thawed PBMCs. Complete response, partial response or progressive disease was each patient's best response. This sample was taken from a study of PD-1 blockade in classical Hodgkin lymphoma. The study's findings and limits: CD4+ TCR diversity climbed significantly by C4D1, unlike CD8+ TCR diversity. Complete responders showed a baseline diversity that resembled the diversity of newly diagnosed patients. Baseline TCR diversity was reportedly lower in newly diagnosed patients than in healthy donors. It was reported as lower still in relapsed/refractory patients.

The CDR3 is made up of 14 amino acids. J lost 6 bases, V lost 1 base, and 4 bases had no gene match. Germline V gives CDR1 SGHRS, CDR2 YFSETQ. The J gene is TRBJ1-5, the V gene TRBV5-1; TRBD1 matches at 7 bases. The sample consisted of CD4+ T cells from blood, taken before the fourth cycle of nivolumab. The clonotype was recovered from a human donor with classical Hodgkin lymphoma. The CDR3 sequence: CASSLTGEAQPQHF. DNA of the CDR3: TGCGCCAGCAGCTTGACAGGGGAGGCTCAGCCCCAGCATTTT.